These 18 T cell receptor beta chains originate from one sample sequenced in a study of blood T cell repertoires in COVID-19. TCRdb keeps only in-frame clones here, not all; method: immunoSEQ multiplex PCR. The data hold 170,000 or so clones, with about 78% observed a single time. Sequenced input: PBMCs or T cells enriched from blood (not recorded which). These receptors were obtained from a woman aged 45-60 years who had recovered from COVID-19.

The chain uses TRBV10-3 and TRBJ2-3; TRBD1 aligns across 9 bases. Germline V gene lookup returns CDR1 ENHRY and CDR2 SYGVKD. J lost 8 bases, V lost 5 bases, and 11 bases had no gene match. This CDR3 comprises 15 residues. CDR3 DNA: TGTGCCATCAGTCCCTGGGACAGGGAAACCGGTACGCAGTATTTT. Its protein is CAISPWDRETGTQYF.

The chain combines TRBV7-9 with TRBJ1-5; D unclear. With 1 base removed from V and 4 bases from J, the gap between germline ends came to 11 bases. The CDR3 runs to 15 residues. In germline, CDR1 is SEHNR, CDR2 FQNEAQ (reference sequence). The CDR3 protein is CASSLGVVENQPQHF. Here the CDR3 DNA reads TGTGCCAGCAGCTTAGGCGTGGTTGAGAATCAGCCCCAGCATTTT.

The chain links TRBV2 to TRBJ2-7; D unresolved. Per the germline V gene, CDR1 is SNHLY and CDR2 is FYNNEI. This CDR3 contains 15 residues. The V gene lost 0 bases and the J gene lost 1 base, with 10 bases spanning the gap. CDR3 sequence reads: CASSEASQVSYEQYF. The DNA of the CDR3 is TGTGCCAGCAGTGAAGCATCTCAGGTTTCCTACGAGCAGTACTTC.

The genes are TRBV7-3 and TRBJ1-2, with no clear D. The ends were cut back, 1 base at V and 8 bases at J, with 11 bases in the middle. The length of the CDR3 is 13 residues. The V gene's germline CDR1 is SGHTA and CDR2 FQGTGA. Written as DNA, the CDR3 is TGTGCCAGCAGCTTAAGGAGGGCGGGAGGCTACACCTTC. It yields the protein CASSLRRAGGYTF.

A few counts support this clone. The rearrangement uses TRBV7-8 and TRBJ2-1; 11 bases map to TRBD2. Germline CDR1 is SGHVS and CDR2 is FQNEAQ. The CDR3 covers 16 residues. With 1 base clipped from V and 13 bases from J, the junction kept 12 bases outside the gene matches. The CDR3 DNA reads TGTGCCAGCAGCTTAGTTCTAGCGGGAGGAATTTTGGACCAGTTCTTC. Amino acid sequence: CASSLVLAGGILDQFF.

In its sample, this clone is medium-sized. This sequence joins TRBV5-5 and TRBJ2-7; a weak D match, TRBD2 (5 bases). Trimming pared 0 bases from V and 6 bases from J, leaving 16 bases between. This CDR3 comprises 15 residues. Germline values: CDR1 SGHKS, CDR2 YYEKEE (reference sequence). DNA of the CDR3: TGTGCCAGCAGCTTGGCCGGGGTAGCAGCGCGCGAGCAGTACTTC. It is translated as CASSLAGVAAREQYF.

The CDR3 nucleotides read TGCGCCAGCAGCTTGGCGTCAGGGGGGTCGCCCGGGGAGCTGTTTTTT. This gives the protein CASSLASGGSPGELFF. V gene TRBV5-1 combines with J gene TRBJ2-2; D is perhaps TRBD1 (7 bases). The CDR3 is made up of 16 amino acids. V lost 0 bases and J 6 bases, leaving 15 bases between the germline ends. Germline V gene data show CDR1 as SGHRS and CDR2 as YFSETQ.

About this clone: This same CDR3 is encoded by further DNA sequences in the sample. This chain connects TRBV5-1 to TRBJ2-1, with 11 bases fitting TRBD2. With V trimmed by 4 bases and J by 4 bases, 4 bases remained unmatched. CDR1 and CDR2 (germline): SGHRS, YFSETQ. The CDR3 is 15 residues long. The CDR3 spells CASSPTSGSYNEQFF. Written as DNA, the CDR3 is TGCGCCAGCAGCCCTACTAGCGGGAGTTACAATGAGCAGTTCTTC.

V and J are TRBV11-1 and TRBJ2-2; 12 positions match TRBD1. Germline CDR1 and CDR2: SGHAT and FQDESV (reference sequence). V shed 5 bases and J 6 bases; nucleotides not matched to a gene: 7. The CDR3 loop spans 16 amino acids. The CDR3, as DNA: TGTGCCAGCAGCCCGGGACAGGGGGCTCTATCCGGGGAGCTGTTTTTT. It specifies CASSPGQGALSGELFF.

The rearrangement joins TRBV13 to TRBJ2-1; no reliable D call. Germline V CDR1 and CDR2: PRHDT, FYEKMQ (reference sequence). Trimming left V 5 bases short and J 7 bases short, with 6 bases between. The CDR3 is made up of 11 amino acids. Written as DNA, the CDR3 is TGTGCCAGCAGCCGTTTAAATGAGCAGTTCTTC. Its protein product is CASSRLNEQFF.

The rearrangement uses TRBV29-1 and TRBJ2-1; possible D gene TRBD2, 5 bases. The CDR3 length is 16 residues. Germline V gives CDR1 SQVTM, CDR2 ANQGSEA. V lost 4 bases to trimming and J lost 0 bases, with 16 bases between them. The CDR3 DNA reads TGCAGCGTTGGACGGTATAGCGCTTTCTCCTACAATGAGCAGTTCTTC. Amino acid sequence: CSVGRYSAFSYNEQFF.

DNA for the CDR3: TGTGCCAGCTCCGATCAGGGGGCAAAGCAGTACTTC. Its translation is CASSDQGAKQYF. This chain uses TRBV6-5 with TRBJ2-7, with 8 bases fitting TRBD1. Trimming at V came to 8 bases and at J to 8 bases, leaving 8 bases not matched to a gene. Germline V gene data show CDR1 as MNHEY and CDR2 as SVGAGI. CDR3 size: 12 residues.

This chain uses TRBV2 with TRBJ1-5; the match to TRBD1 covers 8 bases. The CDR3 spans 13 residues. Losses at the gene ends were 5 bases for V and 5 bases for J; bases not matched to a gene: 2. Germline V CDR1 and CDR2: SNHLY, FYNNEI. The CDR3 DNA reads as TGTGCCAGCAGTAAACAGGGGGATCAGCCCCAGCATTTT. Its translation: CASSKQGDQPQHF.

This sequence joins TRBV10-3 and TRBJ1-6; no reliable D call. Trimming pared 2 bases from V and 5 bases from J, leaving 4 bases between. CDR1 and CDR2 (germline): ENHRY, SYGVKD. The CDR3 covers 13 residues. In DNA form, the CDR3 reads TGTGCCATCAGTGAGGCGGATAATTCACCCCTCCACTTT. Its protein product is CAISEADNSPLHF.

Here the CDR3 reads CASSQADRANYGYTF. The CDR3 DNA sequence: TGCGCCAGCAGCCAAGCCGACAGGGCCAACTATGGCTACACCTTC. V usage is TRBV4-1 and J usage is TRBJ1-2, with TRBD1 matching over 7 bases. Per germline, CDR1 MGHRA and CDR2 YSYEKL. V was pared by 1 base and J by 2 bases, with 4 bases of the junction left unmatched. This CDR3 has 15 amino acids.

This clone was counted ten times or more. The junction differs from germline at one of its ends, possibly a read error. This chain connects TRBV28 to TRBJ1-2; no definite D call. The germline V gene encodes CDR1 MDHEN and CDR2 SYDVKM. The CDR3 runs 12 residues. CDR3 DNA sequence: TGTGCCAGCAGTTTACCCCGAGGTCCTCTCGTCTTC. Protein sequence: CASSLPRGPLVF.

The chain has TRBV24-1 and TRBJ2-5, with D possibly matching TRBD1 (6 bases). In germline, CDR1 is KGHDR, CDR2 SFDVKD. The CDR3 is made up of 14 amino acids. V lost 4 bases and J 4 bases, leaving 12 bases between the germline ends. CDR3 loop: CATSDPGRGETQYF. CDR3 nucleotide sequence: TGTGCCACCAGTGACCCGGGCAGGGGAGAGACCCAGTACTTC.

The chain is built from TRBV18 and TRBJ2-2; no clear D gene. The CDR3 covers 15 residues. The germline V and J ends were trimmed by 0 bases and 6 bases, with 11 bases remaining between them. Germline loops: CDR1 KGHSH, CDR2 LQKENI. CDR3 amino acids: CASSPPQFSSGELFF. The CDR3 nucleotides are TGTGCCAGCTCACCACCGCAGTTTAGCTCCGGGGAGCTGTTTTTT.